Listed below are T cell receptor beta chains from one sample, sequenced in a study of CD8+ T cells in alopecia areata. Using immunoSEQ multiplex PCR, the repertoire was profiled, and TCRdb retains in-frame clones only, with some absent. The data show 140,000 to 150,000 clones, approximately 50% seen once. The material sequenced was CD4+ T cells sorted from blood, taken at week 0. The origin of the receptors is a human donor with alopecia areata. Both conserved end residues are part of each CDR3. Each record gives: CDR3 length, J gene, D gene, clone size, V gene, CDR3 protein, CDR3 DNA. D genes are given only for firm matches. Some rows have no size entry. The others give once, few or many, or a class for an expanded clone.

13,TRBJ1-1,.,few,TRBV2,CASRTDGNTEAFF,TGTGCCAGCAGGACTGACGGTAACACTGAAGCTTTCTTT
15,TRBJ2-6,TRBD2,.,TRBV5-6,CASSQRGNGANVLTF,TGTGCCAGCAGCCAGCGGGGAAACGGGGCCAACGTCCTGACTTTC
12,TRBJ2-3,.,.,TRBV29-1,CSDQGSTDTQYF,TGCAGCGACCAGGGATCCACAGATACGCAGTATTTT
14,TRBJ1-5,.,.,TRBV7-2,CASSLRAGNQPQHF,TGTGCCAGCAGCCTCAGGGCGGGCAATCAGCCCCAGCATTTT
13,TRBJ1-1,.,few,TRBV29-1,CSVEGQTNTEAFF,TGCAGCGTTGAAGGGCAGACCAACACTGAAGCTTTCTTT
15,TRBJ2-1,.,.,TRBV5-1,CASSRDSTSYNEQFF,TGCGCCAGCAGCCGGGACTCAACGTCGTACAATGAGCAGTTCTTC
15,TRBJ2-5,.,few,TRBV27,CASISLAGLRETQYF,TGTGCCAGCATCTCCCTTGCGGGGCTAAGGGAGACCCAGTACTTC
16,TRBJ1-4,.,.,TRBV4-1,CASSQDGGSTNEKLFF,TGCGCCAGCAGCCAAGATGGCGGATCAACTAATGAAAAACTGTTTTTT
12,TRBJ1-1,.,.,TRBV6-1,CASSDPNTEAFF,TGTGCCAGCAGTGACCCGAACACTGAAGCTTTCTTT
14,TRBJ2-1,TRBD2,.,TRBV5-1,CASSPVAGPNEQFF,TGCGCCAGCAGCCCTGTAGCGGGCCCCAATGAGCAGTTCTTC
14,TRBJ2-5,.,few,TRBV5-1,CASSDAGAQETQYF,TGCGCCAGCAGCGATGCCGGGGCACAAGAGACCCAGTACTTC
14,TRBJ2-7,.,.,TRBV29-1,CSVGPTGYSYEQYF,TGCAGCGTGGGCCCGACAGGTTACTCCTACGAGCAGTACTTC
14,TRBJ2-7,.,.,TRBV25-1,CASSRGGPLYEQYF,TGTGCCAGCAGTAGAGGGGGACCTCTATACGAGCAGTACTTC
15,TRBJ2-7,TRBD1,.,TRBV6-6,CASRPDRGLSYEQYF,TGTGCCAGCAGGCCGGACAGGGGGCTTTCCTACGAGCAGTACTTC
12,TRBJ2-5,.,.,TRBV7-3,CASSPGPGTQYF,TGTGCCAGCAGCCCCGGCCCGGGGACCCAGTACTTC
14,TRBJ2-5,.,.,TRBV9,CASSPGTVQETQYF,TGTGCCAGCAGCCCCGGGACTGTACAAGAGACCCAGTACTTC
13,TRBJ2-3,.,.,TRBV29-1,CSVEIVSTDTQYF,TGCAGCGTTGAAATCGTGAGCACAGATACGCAGTATTTT
17,TRBJ2-2,.,.,TRBV30,CARVDQQAGWDTGELFF,TGTGCCCGGGTGGACCAACAGGCGGGATGGGACACCGGGGAGCTGTTTTTT
14,TRBJ2-3,.,.,TRBV5-6,CASSLGGRADTQYF,TGTGCCAGCAGCTTGGGAGGGAGAGCAGATACGCAGTATTTT
15,TRBJ2-7,TRBD2,few,TRBV29-1,CSVEDQRGAGYEQYF,TGCAGCGTTGAAGATCAGCGGGGGGCCGGCTACGAGCAGTACTTC
14,TRBJ2-5,TRBD2,.,TRBV7-8,CASSLLAGWETQYF,TGTGCCAGCAGCCTTCTAGCGGGTTGGGAGACCCAGTACTTC
13,TRBJ2-5,.,few,TRBV29-1,CSVSTWGEETQYF,TGCAGCGTCTCGACGTGGGGCGAGGAGACCCAGTACTTC
16,TRBJ2-5,.,.,TRBV6-5,CASSYSRVDRGETQYF,TGTGCCAGCAGTTACTCGAGGGTGGACCGGGGAGAGACCCAGTACTTC
15,TRBJ2-1,.,.,TRBV30,CAWRRRMSSYNEQFF,TGTGCCTGGAGGCGGCGTATGAGCTCCTACAATGAGCAGTTCTTC